This TCR beta chain is drawn from a study of cytomegalovirus exposure and HLA in healthy donors. In regard to this clone: Its matching antigen is unknown.

PCR used 60 Vbeta primers and 13 Jbeta primers. Clones were sequenced by immunoSEQ multiplex PCR, and TCRdb holds only the in-frame ones, with some missing. The table lists fewer than 200,000 clones, 65% to 85% of them singletons. Each donor was healthy, and each was a bone marrow donor. Study results and limitations: Analysis performed later showed TCR beta chains linked to HLA being more clonally expanded than equally common others. Listed as cytomegalovirus-associated were over 150 TCR beta chains. Later work found that TCR association rates differed between HLA loci; DRB1 had the most and HLA-C the fewest.

CDR1 and CDR2 (germline): SGHAT, FQNNGV. J was trimmed by 2 bases and V by 5 bases; bases with no gene match: 5. There are 15 residues in the CDR3. V gene TRBV11-2 combines with J gene TRBJ2-5; TRBD1 agrees at 10 bases. This TCR was recovered from a middle-aged woman in good health and CMV-seropositive. The sequenced material came from PBMCs. This CDR3 reads CASSQRDRGQETQYF. The CDR3 DNA is TGTGCCAGCAGCCAAAGGGACAGGGGACAAGAGACCCAGTACTTC.